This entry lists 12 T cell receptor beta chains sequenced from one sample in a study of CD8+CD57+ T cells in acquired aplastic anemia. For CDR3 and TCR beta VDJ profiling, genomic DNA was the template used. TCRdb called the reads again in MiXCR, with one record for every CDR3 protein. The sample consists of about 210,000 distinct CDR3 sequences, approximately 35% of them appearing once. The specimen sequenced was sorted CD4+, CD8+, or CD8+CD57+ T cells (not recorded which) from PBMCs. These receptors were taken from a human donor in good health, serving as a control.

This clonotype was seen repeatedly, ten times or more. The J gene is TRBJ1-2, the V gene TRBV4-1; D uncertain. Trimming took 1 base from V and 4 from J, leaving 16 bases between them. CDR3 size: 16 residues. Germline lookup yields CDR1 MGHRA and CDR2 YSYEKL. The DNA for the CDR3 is TGCGCCAGCAGCCAAGTTGGGAGGGCCTTAGGCTATGGCTACACCTTC. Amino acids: CASSQVGRALGYGYTF.

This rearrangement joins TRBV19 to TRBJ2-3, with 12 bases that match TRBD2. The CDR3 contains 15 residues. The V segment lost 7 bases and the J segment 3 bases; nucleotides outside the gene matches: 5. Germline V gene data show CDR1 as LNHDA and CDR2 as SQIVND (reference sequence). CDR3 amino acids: CASKLAGGGTDTQYF. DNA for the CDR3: TGTGCCAGTAAGCTAGCGGGAGGGGGGACAGATACGCAGTATTTT.

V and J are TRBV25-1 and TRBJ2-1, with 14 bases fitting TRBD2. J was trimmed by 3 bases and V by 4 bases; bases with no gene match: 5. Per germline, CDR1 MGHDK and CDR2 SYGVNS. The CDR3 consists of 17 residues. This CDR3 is CASSGRLAGGVYNEQFF. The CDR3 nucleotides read TGTGCCAGCAGTGGGAGACTAGCGGGGGGGGTCTACAATGAGCAGTTCTTC.

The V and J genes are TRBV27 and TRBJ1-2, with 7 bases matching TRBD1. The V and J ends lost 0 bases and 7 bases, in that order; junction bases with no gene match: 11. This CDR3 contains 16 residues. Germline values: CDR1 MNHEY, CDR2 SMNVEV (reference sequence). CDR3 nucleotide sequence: TGTGCCAGCAGTTTATCGATGGTAGGGGGCCCCGGTGGCTACACCTTC. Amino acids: CASSLSMVGGPGGYTF.

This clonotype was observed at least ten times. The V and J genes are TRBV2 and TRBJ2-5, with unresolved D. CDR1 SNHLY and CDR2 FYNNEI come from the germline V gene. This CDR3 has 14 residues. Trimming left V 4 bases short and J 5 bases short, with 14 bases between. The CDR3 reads CASSGLVIRETQYF. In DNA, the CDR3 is TGTGCCAGCAGTGGCCTAGTGATACGGGAGACCCAGTACTTC.

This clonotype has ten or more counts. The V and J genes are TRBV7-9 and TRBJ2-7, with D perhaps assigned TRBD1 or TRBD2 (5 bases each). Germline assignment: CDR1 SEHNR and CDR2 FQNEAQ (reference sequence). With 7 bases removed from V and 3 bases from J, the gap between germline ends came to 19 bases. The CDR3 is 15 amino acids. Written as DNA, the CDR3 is TGTGCCAGCACCATTACGAGGGGATCACACTACGAGCAGTACTTC. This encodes CASTITRGSHYEQYF.

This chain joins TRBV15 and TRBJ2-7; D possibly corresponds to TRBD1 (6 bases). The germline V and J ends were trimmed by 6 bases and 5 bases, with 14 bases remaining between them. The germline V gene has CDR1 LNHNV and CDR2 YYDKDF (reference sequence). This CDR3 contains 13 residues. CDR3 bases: TGTGCCACCAGATCGACAGGCGCCCACGAGCAGTACTTC. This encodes CATRSTGAHEQYF.

CDR3 DNA: TGTGCCAGCAGTTGGGGAAGCTATGGCTACACCTTC. Translating gives CASSWGSYGYTF. The chain employs TRBV28 and TRBJ1-2; the D is unclear. CDR1 and CDR2 from the germline V gene are MDHEN and SYDVKM. The CDR3 spans 12 residues. V was clipped by 4 bases and J by 4 bases, with 7 bases between them.

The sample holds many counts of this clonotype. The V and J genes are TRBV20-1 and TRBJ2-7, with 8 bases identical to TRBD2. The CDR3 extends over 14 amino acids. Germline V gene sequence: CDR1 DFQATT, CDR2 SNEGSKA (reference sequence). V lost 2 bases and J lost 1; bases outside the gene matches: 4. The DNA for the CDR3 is TGCAGTGCTAGAAGCGGGACTAGTTCCTACGAGCAGTACTTC. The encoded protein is CSARSGTSSYEQYF.

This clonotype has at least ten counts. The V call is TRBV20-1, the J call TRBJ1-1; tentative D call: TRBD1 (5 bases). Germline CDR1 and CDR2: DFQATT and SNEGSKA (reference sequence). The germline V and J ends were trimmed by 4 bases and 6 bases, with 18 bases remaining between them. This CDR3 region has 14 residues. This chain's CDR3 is CSATGTLMSAEAFF. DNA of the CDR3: TGCAGTGCTACCGGGACCCTGATGTCCGCTGAAGCTTTCTTT.

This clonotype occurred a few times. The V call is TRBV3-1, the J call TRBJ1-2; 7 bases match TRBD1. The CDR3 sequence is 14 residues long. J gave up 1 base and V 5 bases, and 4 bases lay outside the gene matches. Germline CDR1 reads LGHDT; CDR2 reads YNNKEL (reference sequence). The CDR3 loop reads CASSLGQLNYGYTF. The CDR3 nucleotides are TGTGCCAGCAGCTTGGGACAGCTTAACTATGGCTACACCTTC.

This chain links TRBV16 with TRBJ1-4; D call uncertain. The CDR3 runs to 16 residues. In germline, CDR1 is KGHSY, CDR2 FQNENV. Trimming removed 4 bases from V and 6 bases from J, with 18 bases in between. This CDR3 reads CASSPPFGGKDEKLFF. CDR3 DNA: TGTGCCAGCAGCCCCCCGTTCGGAGGAAAGGATGAAAAACTGTTTTTT.